This T cell receptor beta chain emerged from a study of T cell responses to AZD1222 COVID-19 vaccine. Study-level background: Pooled together were second doses at about 4 or about 12 weeks.

V was shortened by 3 bases and J by 1 base, with 6 bases between the two germline ends. This CDR3 contains 13 residues. General study points: Two doses of AZD1222 preceded a rise in Spike-specific TCR breadth and depth. Among those given AZD1222, only five or six were seropositive at baseline.

Details on this clone: Its antigen is not known.

The data were produced by immunoSEQ multiplex PCR, yet TCRdb's version contains in-frame clones alone and is incomplete. The table lists under 200,000 clones, approximately 91% of them singletons, with roughly 0.99% in the top ten. This specimen consisted of peripheral blood, obtained on day 0 of AZD1222 vaccination. The sequence was obtained from an adult in good health. The chain combines TRBV12-3 or TRBV12-4 with TRBJ2-5; D uncertain. The CDR3, as DNA: TGTGCCAGCAGTTTTCGCGTCCAAGAGACCCAGTACTTC. This codes for CASSFRVQETQYF.